Presented here are 23 T cell receptor beta chains from one specimen sequenced in a study of cytomegalovirus exposure and HLA in healthy donors. The PCR employed 60 Vbeta primers together with 13 Jbeta primers. Data came from immunoSEQ multiplex PCR; TCRdb stores just in-frame clones and leaves some out. The repertoire consists of about 150,000 clones, with about four fifths occurring once and the leading ten covering just under 6.5%. Source material: PBMCs. The origin of the receptors is a man aged 50 to 59 in good health and CMV-seropositive.

Of note for this clone: Other DNA sequences of this sample code for an identical CDR3. The chain uses TRBV27 and TRBJ2-5, with D possibly being TRBD2 (5 bases). Germline-derived CDR1 and CDR2 are MNHEY and SMNVEV (reference sequence). This CDR3 has 13 amino acids. V was cut by 2 bases and J by 4 bases, with 8 bases left in between. The CDR3 bases are TGTGCCAGCAGTTTACGTGGGAGAGAGACCCAGTACTTC. Its translation is CASSLRGRETQYF.

The chain employs TRBV11-2 and TRBJ2-2; D possibly corresponds to TRBD2 (5 bases). The CDR3 runs to 17 residues. The germline gives CDR1 SGHAT, CDR2 FQNNGV. The V end lost 0 bases, the J end lost 0 bases, and 11 bases lay between the germline ends. The chain's CDR3 is CASSLEARASNTGELFF. CDR3 DNA: TGTGCCAGCAGCTTAGAAGCGCGGGCATCGAACACCGGGGAGCTGTTTTTT.

This rearrangement joins TRBV5-4 to TRBJ1-1; 8 nucleotides agree with TRBD1. The CDR3 spans 15 residues. Trimming at V came to 4 bases and at J to 1 base, leaving 6 bases not matched to a gene. Per germline, CDR1 SGHNT and CDR2 YYREEE (reference sequence). CDR3 DNA: TGTGCCAGCAGCGCCGCCGGGACAGGGAACACTGAAGCTTTCTTT. It yields the protein CASSAAGTGNTEAFF. Full variable domain (outside the CDR3, taken from reference TRBV5-4 and TRBJ1-1): ETGVTQSPTHLIKTRGQQVTLRCSSQSGHNTVSWYQQALGQGPQFIFQYYREEENGRGNFPPRFSGLQFPNYSSELNVNALELDDSALYLCASSAAGTGNTEAFFGQGTRLTVV.

This chain joins TRBV30 and TRBJ1-3; possibly TRBD1 for D (5 bases). Germline V gene lookup returns CDR1 GTSNPN and CDR2 SVGIG (reference sequence). This CDR3 is built from 16 residues. The germline V and J ends were trimmed by 5 bases and 4 bases, with 21 bases remaining between them. CDR3 region: CAWGETSRENGNTIYF. For the CDR3, the DNA is TGTGCCTGGGGGGAAACATCCAGGGAAAACGGAAACACCATATATTTT. The variable domain in full, with the rest retrieved from reference TRBV30 and TRBJ1-3, is SQTIHQWPATLVQPVGSPLSLECTVEGTSNPNLYWYRQAAGRGLQLLFYSVGIGQISSEVPQNLSASRPQDRQFILSSKKLLLSDSGFYLCAWGETSRENGNTIYFGEGSWLTVV.

The chain links TRBV29-1 to TRBJ1-1; TRBD1 agrees at 7 bases. The CDR3 totals 10 residues. The germline V gene has CDR1 SQVTM and CDR2 ANQGSEA. The CDR3 sequence is CRGDSPEAFF. As DNA, the CDR3 is TGCAGGGGGGACAGCCCTGAAGCTTTCTTT.

The rearrangement joins TRBV2 to TRBJ2-7, with D maybe TRBD1 (6 bases). Germline loops: CDR1 SNHLY, CDR2 FYNNEI. V gave up 4 bases and J gave up 2 bases, with 15 bases separating them. CDR3 length: 15 residues. This chain's CDR3 is CASSGGQSKAYEQYF. In DNA form, the CDR3 reads TGTGCCAGCAGTGGAGGACAGTCCAAGGCCTACGAGCAGTACTTC.

V usage is TRBV18 and J usage is TRBJ1-2, with 9 bases aligning to TRBD1. The CDR3 totals 14 residues. Germline CDR1 and CDR2: KGHSH and LQKENI. Trimming took 2 bases from V and 4 from J; bases not matched to a gene: 2. CDR3 sequence: CASSPTGGLYGYTF. The CDR3 DNA sequence: TGTGCCAGCTCACCAACAGGGGGCCTCTATGGCTACACCTTC.

V and J are TRBV30 and TRBJ2-1; D is uncertain. Germline assignment: CDR1 GTSNPN and CDR2 SVGIG (reference sequence). Between the trimmed V and J ends, which lost 0 bases and 2 bases, there was a span of 2 bases. CDR3 length equals 12 residues. The DNA for the CDR3 is TGTGCCTGGAGTGTCGCCTACAATGAGCAGTTCTTC. Translated, it gives CAWSVAYNEQFF.

This sequence joins TRBV27 and TRBJ2-7; tentative D call: TRBD1 (6 bases). This CDR3 is 14 amino acids long. Germline CDR1 MNHEY, CDR2 SMNVEV (reference sequence). The germline V and J ends were trimmed by 6 bases and 5 bases, with 17 bases remaining between them. The CDR3 loop is CASSAFGTPHEQYF. The DNA of the CDR3 is TGTGCCAGCAGCGCCTTTGGGACACCCCACGAGCAGTACTTC.

This clone has more than one count but fewer than ten. The chain uses TRBV19 and TRBJ2-2, with no clear D. The germline V gene has CDR1 LNHDA and CDR2 SQIVND (reference sequence). CDR3 size: 14 residues. The V end was cut by 7 bases, the J end by 5 bases, with 14 bases between. DNA of the CDR3: TGTGCCAGTAAGGAACAGAAACTGACCGGGGAGCTGTTTTTT. Protein sequence: CASKEQKLTGELFF.

The rearrangement links TRBV28 to TRBJ2-7; 8 bases map to TRBD1. CDR3 length equals 13 residues. Germline V gene data show CDR1 as MDHEN and CDR2 as SYDVKM. Trimming removed 7 bases from V and 5 bases from J; junction bases left unmatched: 7. For the CDR3, the DNA is TGTGCCAGCAAGGACAGGGTTAGCGACGAGCAGTACTTC. The encoded protein is CASKDRVSDEQYF.

J is TRBJ2-2 and V is TRBV6-1; 14 positions agree with TRBD2. The germline CDR1 and CDR2 sequences are MNHNS and SASEGT. J lost 1 base, V lost 3 bases, and 4 bases had no gene match. This CDR3 comprises 18 residues. The CDR3 bases are TGTGCCAGCAGTGATTTGGGACTAGCGGGAGAGAACACCGGGGAGCTGTTTTTT. It translates to CASSDLGLAGENTGELFF.

This chain uses TRBV11-2 with TRBJ1-2, with D perhaps matching TRBD1 (6 bases). The ends were cut back, 0 bases at V and 4 bases at J, with 15 bases in the middle. Germline CDR1 and CDR2: SGHAT and FQNNGV. The CDR3 extends over 16 amino acids. CDR3 DNA: TGTGCCAGCAGCTTAGATTCGGGAACAGGGCCCTATGGCTACACCTTC. It codes for CASSLDSGTGPYGYTF.

As regards this clone: Distinct nucleotide sequences in the sample also encode this CDR3. V is TRBV10-1 and J is TRBJ1-6, with TRBD1 identical over 8 bases. The trim removed 7 bases at V and 8 bases at J, leaving 10 bases unmatched. CDR3 length: 15 amino acids. CDR1 is WNHNN and CDR2 is SYGVQD in the germline V gene (reference sequence). The CDR3 nucleotides are TGCGCCAGCACCCTTCCGGACAGGGTGGATTCACCCCTCCACTTT. It specifies CASTLPDRVDSPLHF.

The CDR3 loop is CASSEAQGSGSYEQYF. The CDR3 DNA follows: TGTGCCAGCAGTGAAGCGCAGGGAAGCGGGTCCTACGAGCAGTACTTC. This chain connects TRBV6-1 to TRBJ2-7, with D possibly matching TRBD2 (6 bases). Trimming took 0 bases from V and 1 from J, leaving 13 bases between them. CDR1 and CDR2 from the germline V gene are MNHNS and SASEGT. The CDR3 spans 16 residues.

As concerns this clone: Other DNA sequences of this sample code for an identical CDR3. V usage is TRBV28 and J usage is TRBJ1-6, with 8 bases matching TRBD1. Germline V CDR1 and CDR2: MDHEN, SYDVKM. The V segment lost 3 bases and the J segment 10 bases; nucleotides outside the gene matches: 5. This CDR3 has 14 residues. The CDR3 DNA reads TGTGCCAGCAGTTTGGGGACAGGAGGGTCACCCCTCCACTTT. Its translation: CASSLGTGGSPLHF. Supplemented by reference TRBV28 and TRBJ1-6, the full variable domain reads DVKVTQSSRYLVKRTGEKVFLECVQDMDHENMFWYRQDPGLGLRLIYFSYDVKMKEKGDIPEGYSVSREKKERFSLILESASTNQTSMYLCASSLGTGGSPLHFGNGTRLTVT.

The rearrangement joins TRBV6-1 to TRBJ2-4; 7 nucleotides match TRBD1. The germline V gene has CDR1 MNHNS and CDR2 SASEGT. V lost 2 bases, J lost 5 bases, and 9 bases stayed unmatched. The CDR3 is made up of 16 amino acids. CDR3 sequence reads: CASSEWERGRENIQYF. The DNA for the CDR3 is TGTGCCAGCAGTGAATGGGAGAGGGGGCGGGAAAACATTCAGTACTTC.

The V gene is TRBV18, the J gene TRBJ2-1; 7 nucleotides match TRBD1. This CDR3 contains 15 residues. V was pared by 5 bases and J by 0 bases, with 4 bases of the junction left unmatched. Germline V CDR1 and CDR2: KGHSH, LQKENI. Written as DNA, the CDR3 is TGTGCCAGCTCATCGACAGGGAGCTCCTACAATGAGCAGTTCTTC. As protein: CASSSTGSSYNEQFF.

The chain combines TRBV19 with TRBJ1-5, with D possibly TRBD1 on 5 matching bases. With 5 bases removed from V and 2 bases from J, the gap between germline ends came to 13 bases. The germline CDR1 and CDR2 sequences are LNHDA and SQIVND (reference sequence). The CDR3 runs to 15 residues. CDR3 amino acids: CASSDRNGGNQPQHF. Here the CDR3 DNA reads TGTGCCAGTAGTGACAGAAACGGAGGCAATCAGCCCCAGCATTTT.

The chain uses TRBV14 and TRBJ1-2; no clear D gene. V gave up 1 base and J gave up 6 bases, with 9 bases separating them. Germline CDR1 SGHDN, CDR2 FVKESK. The CDR3 length is 13 residues. The CDR3 bases are TGTGCCAGCAGCCAAGCGGGAACCCATGGCTACACCTTC. Translated, it gives CASSQAGTHGYTF.

The J gene is TRBJ2-7, the V gene TRBV5-1; 11 nucleotides match TRBD1. This CDR3 is built from 15 residues. V was clipped by 4 bases and J by 5 bases; unmatched bases: 8. Germline CDR1 SGHRS, CDR2 YFSETQ. CDR3 sequence (DNA): TGCGCCAGCAGCGGGAATGGACAGGGGGCGGACGAGCAGTACTTC. Translated: CASSGNGQGADEQYF.

V is TRBV21-1 and J is TRBJ2-4; the DNA was not compared with TRBD1, the D call given in the table. TRBV21-1 is assigned pseudogene status. The length of the CDR3 is 19 residues. CDR3 amino acids: CASSHRPRPGWKAKNIQYF. The CDR3 DNA sequence: TGTGCCAGCAGCCATCGCCCCCGGCCAGGATGGAAAGCCAAAAACATTCAGTACTTC.

This sequence joins TRBV11-2 and TRBJ2-5; the D is unclear. CDR3 size: 15 residues. Trimming removed 5 bases at V and 2 bases at J, with 15 bases between. Germline V CDR1 and CDR2: SGHAT, FQNNGV. CDR3 protein: CASSPEHRPQETQYF. CDR3 DNA: TGTGCCAGCAGCCCGGAGCACCGACCTCAAGAGACCCAGTACTTC.